Listed below are T cell receptor beta chains from one sample, sequenced in a study of beta chain features in type 1 diabetes. The assay was immunoSEQ multiplex PCR, and TCRdb's table has in-frame clones only and misses some. The profile shows some 360,000 clones, roughly 9.8% of them singletons. The specimen sequenced was central memory CD4+ T cells from blood. The receptors were sampled from a young man with type 1 diabetes. Each CDR3 is given with its conserved first and last residue. A D gene is named only where the DNA matches it firmly. Size tells how often a clone was seen (once, few, many) or the class of an expanded clone, and some rows leave it out.

clone size,V gene,J gene,D gene,CDR3 protein,CDR3 DNA
-,TRBV7-3,TRBJ2-1,TRBD2,CASSLQTSGSEQFF,TGTGCCAGCAGCTTACAGACTAGCGGGAGTGAGCAGTTCTTC
few,TRBV7-9,TRBJ1-5,-,CASSKTGHLNQPQHF,TGTGCCAGCAGCAAAACGGGACATCTCAATCAGCCCCAGCATTTT
-,TRBV5-1,TRBJ2-6,-,CASSLGAAGANVLTF,TGCGCCAGCAGCTTGGGTGCTGCTGGGGCCAACGTCCTGACTTTC
-,TRBV28,TRBJ2-7,TRBD2,CASRAGDRAYEQYF,TGTGCCAGCAGAGCGGGAGACCGGGCCTACGAGCAGTACTTC
few,TRBV7-2,TRBJ2-1,TRBD2,CASSSGTSGRGEQFF,TGTGCCAGCAGCTCAGGGACTAGCGGGAGAGGTGAGCAGTTCTTC
-,TRBV27,TRBJ1-1,-,CASSPMGTEAFF,TGTGCCAGCAGTCCCATGGGTACTGAAGCTTTCTTT
few,TRBV6-5,TRBJ1-4,-,CASSYSVQGKEKLFF,TGTGCCAGCAGTTACTCGGTCCAGGGCAAGGAAAAACTGTTTTTT
many,TRBV2,TRBJ2-7,TRBD1,CASQGTGVYEQYF,TGTGCCAGCCAAGGGACAGGTGTTTACGAGCAGTACTTC
few,TRBV29-1,TRBJ1-4,-,CSVVPSTNEKLFF,TGCAGCGTTGTGCCCTCAACTAATGAAAAACTGTTTTTT
many,TRBV27,TRBJ1-3,TRBD1,CASSLTGTGRNTIYF,TGTGCCAGCAGTTTAACCGGGACAGGGAGAAACACCATATATTTT
-,TRBV5-8,TRBJ2-1,-,CASFLEPADEQFF,TGTGCCAGCTTCTTAGAACCTGCGGATGAGCAGTTCTTC
few,TRBV6-5,TRBJ2-1,-,CASIGDFSGYNEQFF,TGTGCCAGCATTGGGGACTTTAGCGGTTACAATGAGCAGTTCTTC
-,TRBV29-1,TRBJ1-1,-,CSVAAGMYTEAFF,TGCAGCGTTGCCGCGGGGATGTACACTGAAGCTTTCTTT
-,TRBV9,TRBJ1-2,-,CASSVGPPENYGYTF,TGTGCCAGCAGCGTAGGTCCCCCAGAAAACTATGGCTACACCTTC
-,TRBV6-6,TRBJ1-2,-,CASSATDGRSNYGYTF,TGTGCCAGCAGTGCTACGGACGGACGTTCTAACTATGGCTACACCTTC
few,TRBV6-5,TRBJ2-7,TRBD2,CASSYFREGPSEQYF,TGTGCCAGCAGTTACTTCCGGGAGGGCCCGTCCGAGCAGTACTTC
many,TRBV15,TRBJ2-5,-,CATSRDGETQYF,TGTGCCACCAGCAGAGACGGAGAGACCCAGTACTTC
few,TRBV7-2,TRBJ2-1,-,CASSSSTLGYEQFF,TGTGCCAGCAGCTCGTCGACCCTCGGGTATGAGCAGTTCTTC
few,TRBV6-5,TRBJ1-2,-,CASTFLQGAYGYTF,TGTGCCAGCACCTTCCTACAGGGCGCCTATGGCTACACCTTC
-,TRBV27,TRBJ2-1,-,CASSFVWGLGDNEQFF,TGTGCCAGCAGTTTCGTGTGGGGGTTAGGTGACAATGAGCAGTTCTTC
-,TRBV5-4,TRBJ2-7,TRBD1,CASSSGPGQGSEQYF,TGTGCCAGCAGCTCTGGCCCGGGACAGGGTTCCGAGCAGTACTTC
-,TRBV5-1,TRBJ2-2,TRBD2,CASSWGTSGSTGELFF,TGCGCCAGCAGCTGGGGGACTAGCGGGAGCACCGGGGAGCTGTTTTTT
-,TRBV19,TRBJ2-3,TRBD1,CASSMTGGADTQYF,TGTGCCAGTAGTATGACAGGGGGCGCAGATACGCAGTATTTT
few,TRBV5-1,TRBJ2-5,TRBD2,CASVGASGFKETQYF,TGCGCCAGCGTCGGGGCTAGCGGGTTTAAAGAGACCCAGTACTTC
few,TRBV5-6,TRBJ1-2,-,CASSVNYGYTF,TGTGCCAGCAGCGTCAACTATGGCTACACCTTC